This paragraph reports one T cell receptor (beta chain). Its target is unknown. This entry comes from a study of cytomegalovirus exposure and HLA in healthy donors. A multiplex PCR was run with 60 Vbeta primers and 13 Jbeta primers. This table comes from immunoSEQ multiplex PCR, and its TCRdb copy is limited to in-frame clones, with some not included. The repertoire holds 55,000 to 70,000 clones, with roughly 68% as singletons. Study-level findings and limits: Fewer N-insertions than the roughly 670-donor mean were reportedly shown by an Asian-associated ancestry cluster in a later analysis. Presence/absence analyses rested on an assumption that sequencing depth was roughly uniform across donors. Prior analysis indicated that the majority of TCR beta V segments exhibited productivity approximately 90% or approximately 30% of the time.

V lost 6 bases and J lost 2; bases outside the gene matches: 7. The CDR3 has 16 amino acids. Germline CDR1 reads LNHDA; CDR2 reads SQIVND (reference sequence). This chain connects TRBV19 to TRBJ2-3, with 11 bases fitting TRBD2. Sequenced material: PBMCs. The clonotype comes from a woman aged 60-75 years in good health and CMV-seropositive. CDR3 DNA: TGTGCCAGTAGCGGGATAGCGGGGGGGCTCACAGATACGCAGTATTTT. Protein sequence: CASSGIAGGLTDTQYF.